Listed below are T cell receptor beta chains from one sample, sequenced in a study of T cells in Graves' hyperthyroidism and ophthalmopathy. A single record per CDR3 protein comes from TCRdb applying MiXCR to the multiplex PCR reads. The sample carries fewer than 650,000 distinct CDR3 sequences, approximately 15% recorded once. The specimen sequenced was blood. The receptors come from a woman in her thirties or forties with Graves' ophthalmopathy. The conserved cysteine and the conserved F or W are not part of the CDR3 here.

j_gene: TRBJ2-5; v_gene: TRBV28; CDR3aa: ASSLESGWETQY
j_gene: TRBJ2-7; v_gene: TRBV12-3/TRBV12-4; CDR3aa: ASSISRILSYEQY
j_gene: TRBJ2-7; v_gene: TRBV6-2/TRBV6-3; CDR3aa: ASSYDTSGRSYEQY
j_gene: TRBJ1-3; v_gene: TRBV6-1; CDR3aa: ASLRQTGTSGNTIY
j_gene: TRBJ2-7; v_gene: TRBV6-5; CDR3aa: ASSYTGPYYEQY
j_gene: TRBJ1-2; v_gene: TRBV20-1; CDR3aa: SARGNRGPLGYGYT
j_gene: TRBJ2-7; v_gene: TRBV19; CDR3aa: ATHPGPGTSVSGDTYEQY
j_gene: TRBJ2-7; v_gene: TRBV30; CDR3aa: AWNGQGGGEQY
j_gene: TRBJ1-2; v_gene: TRBV28; CDR3aa: ASSSSGQGPRGYGYT
j_gene: TRBJ2-2; v_gene: TRBV28; CDR3aa: ASSLGLGAITGELF
j_gene: TRBJ1-1; v_gene: TRBV5-1; CDR3aa: ASSSQGYDTEAF
j_gene: TRBJ2-7; v_gene: TRBV12-3/TRBV12-4; CDR3aa: ASTGLAGTQGSEQY
j_gene: TRBJ2-5; v_gene: TRBV7-2; CDR3aa: ASSFTREYQETQY